These 18 T cell receptor beta chains originate from one sample sequenced in a study of OX40 agonist ivuxolimab in advanced cancers. Generated by immunoSEQ multiplex PCR, the TCRdb table keeps only in-frame clones and is missing some. This sample has 25,000 to 30,000 clones, with roughly 80% found just once. Source: CD4+ or CD8+ T cells sorted from blood, taken in a trial of the OX40 agonist ivuxolimab. The source is an adult with an advanced solid tumor such as melanoma, head and neck, liver or kidney cancer.

Note on this clone: At the DNA level, this CDR3 is encoded by other sequences in the same sample as well. The CDR3 spells CASSQDLGNQPQHF. In DNA, the CDR3 is TGCGCCAGCAGCCAAGATCTTGGCAATCAGCCCCAGCATTTT. V usage is TRBV4-1 and J usage is TRBJ1-5; D remains ambiguous. This CDR3 has 14 amino acids. V dropped 0 bases and J dropped 2 bases, with 5 bases sitting between them. Looked up from germline, CDR1 is MGHRA and CDR2 is YSYEKL.

J is TRBJ1-1 and V is TRBV27; TRBD1 matches 8 bases. The CDR3 loop spans 13 amino acids. The V and J ends lost 6 bases and 6 bases, in that order; junction bases with no gene match: 6. The germline V gene has CDR1 MNHEY and CDR2 SMNVEV (reference sequence). In DNA form, the CDR3 reads TGTGCCAGCAGCACCGGGACAGGCTCTGAAGCTTTCTTT. This sequence encodes CASSTGTGSEAFF.

This clone was detected once. V gene TRBV10-2 combines with J gene TRBJ1-2; D gene ambiguous. The germline V gene encodes CDR1 WSHSY and CDR2 SAAADI. The CDR3 covers 14 residues. Trimming pared 0 bases from V and 2 bases from J, leaving 7 bases between. For the CDR3, the DNA is TGCGCCAGCAGTGAGTCGGTAGACAACTATGGCTACACCTTC. Translated: CASSESVDNYGYTF.

V and J are TRBV4-1 and TRBJ1-6; 11 nucleotides line up with TRBD1. The CDR3 has 16 amino acids. From germline, CDR1 is MGHRA and CDR2 YSYEKL. Trimming at V came to 5 bases and at J to 7 bases, leaving 7 bases not matched to a gene. The chain's CDR3 is CASSLRTGGLNSPLHF. Written as DNA, the CDR3 is TGCGCCAGCAGCTTACGGACAGGGGGCCTAAATTCACCCCTCCACTTT.

This clone was picked up one time. The rearrangement uses TRBV7-9 and TRBJ1-2; maybe TRBD1 (5 bases). The CDR3 has 15 residues. CDR1 SEHNR and CDR2 FQNEAQ come from the germline V gene (reference sequence). V lost 3 bases and J 1 base, leaving 12 bases between the germline ends. This CDR3 is CASSFSLTDNYGYTF. The CDR3 DNA is TGTGCCAGCAGCTTTTCCTTGACAGATAACTATGGCTACACCTTC.

The rearrangement joins TRBV29-1 to TRBJ2-2, with D possibly TRBD2 on 7 matching bases. The V gene's germline CDR1 is SQVTM and CDR2 ANQGSEA. Deletions cut 6 bases from V and 5 bases from J, with 19 bases between. This CDR3 contains 15 residues. DNA of the CDR3: TGCAGCGTGTTGACAGGAGAGGGGGGGACCGGGGAGCTGTTTTTT. Amino acid sequence: CSVLTGEGGTGELFF.

The chain couples TRBV6-5 to TRBJ2-5; 7 bases are shared with TRBD1. Germline values: CDR1 MNHEY, CDR2 SVGAGI. Germline trimming cut 6 bases from V and 5 bases from J; bases unmatched to any gene: 9. The CDR3 length is 14 residues. The CDR3 protein is CASRPLTGMETQYF. CDR3 sequence (DNA): TGTGCCAGCAGACCCCTGACAGGGATGGAGACCCAGTACTTC.

The chain combines TRBV6-5 with TRBJ1-1; D is uncertain. V lost 7 bases, J lost 0 bases, and 15 bases lay in between. The germline V gene encodes CDR1 MNHEY and CDR2 SVGAGI. The CDR3 runs to 15 residues. CDR3 nucleotides: TGTGCCAGCACCCTCTCTTACAGCATGAACACTGAAGCTTTCTTT. As protein: CASTLSYSMNTEAFF.

This clone was seen only once. This chain links TRBV7-6 with TRBJ1-2, with 7 bases matching TRBD1. V trimming: 3 bases; J trimming: 6 bases; junction bases outside the gene matches: 4. The V gene's germline CDR1 is SGHVS and CDR2 FNYEAQ. This CDR3 has 13 residues. This CDR3 is CASSLRQGDGYTF. The CDR3 bases are TGTGCCAGCAGCTTGCGACAGGGTGATGGCTACACCTTC.

The chain joins TRBV9 to TRBJ2-7; TRBD1 matches at 9 bases. The CDR3 is 14 amino acids. After removal of 4 bases from V and 3 bases from J, the junction contained 5 bases not matched to a gene. Germline values: CDR1 SGDLS, CDR2 YYNGEE. The chain's CDR3 is CASSFRDRDYEQYF. Here the CDR3 DNA reads TGTGCCAGCAGCTTCCGGGACAGGGACTACGAGCAGTACTTC.

Points on this clone: Distinct nucleotide sequences in the sample also encode this CDR3. This chain connects TRBV7-9 to TRBJ1-1; possibly TRBD1 for D (5 bases). Germline CDR1 is SEHNR and CDR2 is FQNEAQ (reference sequence). Trimming took off 3 bases at V and 7 bases at J, with 9 bases between the two ends. This CDR3 contains 12 residues. As DNA, the CDR3 is TGTGCCAGCAGCTTGGGGGGTATTGAAGCTTTCTTT. It yields the protein CASSLGGIEAFF.

This clone was seen a single time. The gene calls are TRBV10-3 and TRBJ1-2, with TRBD1 identical over 7 bases. CDR1 and CDR2 from the germline V gene are ENHRY and SYGVKD. This CDR3 is built from 13 residues. The J segment lost 5 bases and the V segment lost 10 bases, leaving 10 bases of the junction unmatched. The CDR3, as DNA: TGTGCCAGCAGCCCTGACAGGGTGTATGGCTACACCTTC. This gives the protein CASSPDRVYGYTF.

The chain couples TRBV19 to TRBJ1-5; D is perhaps TRBD1 (5 bases). Trimming removed 3 bases from V and 3 bases from J, with 18 bases in between. The V gene's germline CDR1 is LNHDA and CDR2 SQIVND (reference sequence). The CDR3 is 17 amino acids. CDR3 coding DNA: TGTGCCAGTAGTATGAAGGGGTTGGATCCCCACAATCAGCCCCAGCATTTT. The encoded protein is CASSMKGLDPHNQPQHF.

This clone ranks as medium-sized (0.01 to 0.1%). The chain recombines TRBV19 with TRBJ1-3; D gene ambiguous. The CDR3 length is 13 residues. Trimming shortened V by 7 bases and J by 0 bases, and 7 bases separated the two germline ends. Germline V gene sequence: CDR1 LNHDA, CDR2 SQIVND (reference sequence). For the CDR3, the DNA is TGTGCCAGTACCCTTCTCTCTGGAAACACCATATATTTT. Its translation: CASTLLSGNTIYF.

This chain joins TRBV5-1 and TRBJ1-2, with D perhaps TRBD1 (5 bases). The CDR3 is 13 residues long. Trimming removed 3 bases at V and 4 bases at J, with 10 bases between. CDR1 and CDR2 (germline): SGHRS, YFSETQ. CDR3 protein: CASSSSGGYGYTF. In nucleotides, the CDR3 is TGCGCCAGCAGCTCGTCGGGGGGCTATGGCTACACCTTC.

The chain combines TRBV7-6 with TRBJ1-6; tentative D call: TRBD1 (6 bases). This CDR3 is built from 18 residues. From germline, CDR1 is SGHVS and CDR2 FNYEAQ. The V end lost 1 base, the J end lost 5 bases, and 18 bases lay between the germline ends. The CDR3: CASSLGSRGALNNSPLHF. CDR3 coding DNA: TGTGCCAGCAGCTTAGGCTCCCGGGGGGCGTTAAATAATTCACCCCTCCACTTT.

This chain connects TRBV11-2 to TRBJ1-5; D uncertain. Germline V gene data show CDR1 as SGHAT and CDR2 as FQNNGV. V shed 1 base and J shed 4 bases, with 14 bases lying between them. This CDR3 is built from 16 residues. The CDR3 is CASSLARGRDNQPQHF. CDR3 coding DNA: TGTGCCAGCAGCTTAGCTCGTGGACGGGATAATCAGCCCCAGCATTTT.

V gene TRBV10-3 combines with J gene TRBJ2-7; 7 positions agree with TRBD1. The CDR3 consists of 12 residues. Germline V gives CDR1 ENHRY, CDR2 SYGVKD. V shed 6 bases and J 3 bases; nucleotides not matched to a gene: 2. For the CDR3, the DNA is TGTGCCATCAGCCGGGACAGCTACGAGCAGTACTTC. It encodes CAISRDSYEQYF.